This T cell receptor (beta chain) stems from a study of spatial heterogeneity in lung cancer. Findings and limits, study-wide: Counts of expanded alpha and beta TCRs within tumors tracked the tumor nonsynonymous mutation count.

TCRdb analysed the 5' RACE reads with MiXCR anew, one entry per CDR3 protein. The table shows about 100,000 distinct CDR3 sequences, with around 4.3% occurring only once. Described time point: sample taken at primary tumor resection. A total of some 70 untreated early-stage non-small cell lung cancer patients served as donors. Tumor, nontumor lung or frozen PBMC supplied whole RNA, sequenced without sorting. The sample holds many counts of this clonotype. Antigen unknown. The clonotype comes from a male donor with early-stage non-small cell lung cancer. The sample consisted of lung tumor tissue, taken at surgery.

CDR3 sequence: CAIGTGTPGYTEAFF. Written as DNA, the CDR3 is TGTGCCATCGGGACAGGGACCCCGGGTTACACTGAAGCTTTCTTT. The chain joins TRBV10-3 to TRBJ1-1, with 9 bases lining up with TRBD1. The V gene's germline CDR1 is ENHRY and CDR2 SYGVKD. The CDR3 consists of 15 residues. V shed 8 bases and J 3 bases; nucleotides not matched to a gene: 10.